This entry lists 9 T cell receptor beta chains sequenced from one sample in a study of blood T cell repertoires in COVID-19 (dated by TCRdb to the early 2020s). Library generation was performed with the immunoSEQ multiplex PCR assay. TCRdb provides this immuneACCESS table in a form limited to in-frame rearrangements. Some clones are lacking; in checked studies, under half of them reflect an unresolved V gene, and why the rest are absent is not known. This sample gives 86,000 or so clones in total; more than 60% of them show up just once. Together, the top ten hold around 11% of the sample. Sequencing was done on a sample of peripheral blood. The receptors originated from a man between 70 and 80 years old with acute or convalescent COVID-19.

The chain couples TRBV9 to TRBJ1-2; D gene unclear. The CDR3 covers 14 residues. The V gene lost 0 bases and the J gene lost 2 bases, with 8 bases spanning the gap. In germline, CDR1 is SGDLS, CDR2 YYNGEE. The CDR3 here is CASSVGAPNYGYTF. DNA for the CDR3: TGTGCCAGCAGCGTAGGGGCACCGAACTATGGCTACACCTTC. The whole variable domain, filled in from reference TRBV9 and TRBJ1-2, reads DSGVTQTPKHLITATGQRVTLRCSPRSGDLSVYWYQQSLDQGLQFLIQYYNGEERAKGNILERFSAQQFPDLHSELNLSSLELGDSALYFCASSVGAPNYGYTFGSGTRLTVV.

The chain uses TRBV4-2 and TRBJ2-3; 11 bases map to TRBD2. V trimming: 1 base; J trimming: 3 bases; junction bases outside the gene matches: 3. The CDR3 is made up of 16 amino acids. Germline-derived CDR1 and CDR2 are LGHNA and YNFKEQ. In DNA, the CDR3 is TGTGCCAGCAGCCAAGGGACTAGCGGGCAGACAGATACGCAGTATTTT. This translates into CASSQGTSGQTDTQYF.

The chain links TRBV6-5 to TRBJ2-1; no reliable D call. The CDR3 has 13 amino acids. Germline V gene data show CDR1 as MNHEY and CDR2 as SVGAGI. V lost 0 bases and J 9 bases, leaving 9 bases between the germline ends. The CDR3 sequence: CASSYSPSREQFF. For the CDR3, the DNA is TGTGCCAGCAGTTACTCCCCCTCCCGTGAGCAGTTCTTC.

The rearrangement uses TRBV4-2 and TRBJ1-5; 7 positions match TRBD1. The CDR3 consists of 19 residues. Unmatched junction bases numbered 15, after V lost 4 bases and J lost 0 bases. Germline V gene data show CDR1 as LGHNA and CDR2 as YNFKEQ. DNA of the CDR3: TGTGCCAGCAGCCCCGGGGGACTTTCAGGGGGTAGTAGCAATCAGCCCCAGCATTTT. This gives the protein CASSPGGLSGGSSNQPQHF.

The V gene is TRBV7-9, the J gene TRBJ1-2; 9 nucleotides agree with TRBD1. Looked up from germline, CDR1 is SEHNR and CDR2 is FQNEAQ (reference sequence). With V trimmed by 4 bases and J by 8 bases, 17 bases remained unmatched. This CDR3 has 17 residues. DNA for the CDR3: TGTGCCAGCAGCTCCCCTGGCCGGGACAGGGACGAGAAAGGCTACACCTTC. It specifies CASSSPGRDRDEKGYTF.

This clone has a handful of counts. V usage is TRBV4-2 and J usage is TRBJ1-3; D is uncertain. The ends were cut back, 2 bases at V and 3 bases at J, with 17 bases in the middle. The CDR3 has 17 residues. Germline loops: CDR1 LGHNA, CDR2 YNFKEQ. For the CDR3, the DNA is TGTGCCAGCAGCCAACGTCATGGGAGCGAGCTTGGAAACACCATATATTTT. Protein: CASSQRHGSELGNTIYF.

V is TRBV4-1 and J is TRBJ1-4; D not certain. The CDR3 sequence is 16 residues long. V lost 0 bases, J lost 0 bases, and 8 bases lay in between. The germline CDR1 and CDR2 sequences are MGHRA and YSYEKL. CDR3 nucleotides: TGCGCCAGCAGCCAAGATCCGGGAGCAACTAATGAAAAACTGTTTTTT. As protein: CASSQDPGATNEKLFF.

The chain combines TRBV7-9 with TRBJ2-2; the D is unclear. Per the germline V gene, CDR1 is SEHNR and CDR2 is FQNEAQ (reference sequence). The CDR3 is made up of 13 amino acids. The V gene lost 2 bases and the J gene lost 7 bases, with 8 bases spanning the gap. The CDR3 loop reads CASSLLLDGELFF. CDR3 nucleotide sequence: TGTGCCAGCAGCTTATTATTAGACGGGGAGCTGTTTTTT.

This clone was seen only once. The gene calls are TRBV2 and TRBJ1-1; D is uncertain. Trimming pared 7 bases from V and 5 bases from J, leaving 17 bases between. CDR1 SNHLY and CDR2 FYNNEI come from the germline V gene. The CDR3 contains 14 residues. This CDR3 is CASKIPGTQTEAFF. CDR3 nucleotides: TGTGCCAGCAAAATCCCGGGAACACAAACTGAAGCTTTCTTT.